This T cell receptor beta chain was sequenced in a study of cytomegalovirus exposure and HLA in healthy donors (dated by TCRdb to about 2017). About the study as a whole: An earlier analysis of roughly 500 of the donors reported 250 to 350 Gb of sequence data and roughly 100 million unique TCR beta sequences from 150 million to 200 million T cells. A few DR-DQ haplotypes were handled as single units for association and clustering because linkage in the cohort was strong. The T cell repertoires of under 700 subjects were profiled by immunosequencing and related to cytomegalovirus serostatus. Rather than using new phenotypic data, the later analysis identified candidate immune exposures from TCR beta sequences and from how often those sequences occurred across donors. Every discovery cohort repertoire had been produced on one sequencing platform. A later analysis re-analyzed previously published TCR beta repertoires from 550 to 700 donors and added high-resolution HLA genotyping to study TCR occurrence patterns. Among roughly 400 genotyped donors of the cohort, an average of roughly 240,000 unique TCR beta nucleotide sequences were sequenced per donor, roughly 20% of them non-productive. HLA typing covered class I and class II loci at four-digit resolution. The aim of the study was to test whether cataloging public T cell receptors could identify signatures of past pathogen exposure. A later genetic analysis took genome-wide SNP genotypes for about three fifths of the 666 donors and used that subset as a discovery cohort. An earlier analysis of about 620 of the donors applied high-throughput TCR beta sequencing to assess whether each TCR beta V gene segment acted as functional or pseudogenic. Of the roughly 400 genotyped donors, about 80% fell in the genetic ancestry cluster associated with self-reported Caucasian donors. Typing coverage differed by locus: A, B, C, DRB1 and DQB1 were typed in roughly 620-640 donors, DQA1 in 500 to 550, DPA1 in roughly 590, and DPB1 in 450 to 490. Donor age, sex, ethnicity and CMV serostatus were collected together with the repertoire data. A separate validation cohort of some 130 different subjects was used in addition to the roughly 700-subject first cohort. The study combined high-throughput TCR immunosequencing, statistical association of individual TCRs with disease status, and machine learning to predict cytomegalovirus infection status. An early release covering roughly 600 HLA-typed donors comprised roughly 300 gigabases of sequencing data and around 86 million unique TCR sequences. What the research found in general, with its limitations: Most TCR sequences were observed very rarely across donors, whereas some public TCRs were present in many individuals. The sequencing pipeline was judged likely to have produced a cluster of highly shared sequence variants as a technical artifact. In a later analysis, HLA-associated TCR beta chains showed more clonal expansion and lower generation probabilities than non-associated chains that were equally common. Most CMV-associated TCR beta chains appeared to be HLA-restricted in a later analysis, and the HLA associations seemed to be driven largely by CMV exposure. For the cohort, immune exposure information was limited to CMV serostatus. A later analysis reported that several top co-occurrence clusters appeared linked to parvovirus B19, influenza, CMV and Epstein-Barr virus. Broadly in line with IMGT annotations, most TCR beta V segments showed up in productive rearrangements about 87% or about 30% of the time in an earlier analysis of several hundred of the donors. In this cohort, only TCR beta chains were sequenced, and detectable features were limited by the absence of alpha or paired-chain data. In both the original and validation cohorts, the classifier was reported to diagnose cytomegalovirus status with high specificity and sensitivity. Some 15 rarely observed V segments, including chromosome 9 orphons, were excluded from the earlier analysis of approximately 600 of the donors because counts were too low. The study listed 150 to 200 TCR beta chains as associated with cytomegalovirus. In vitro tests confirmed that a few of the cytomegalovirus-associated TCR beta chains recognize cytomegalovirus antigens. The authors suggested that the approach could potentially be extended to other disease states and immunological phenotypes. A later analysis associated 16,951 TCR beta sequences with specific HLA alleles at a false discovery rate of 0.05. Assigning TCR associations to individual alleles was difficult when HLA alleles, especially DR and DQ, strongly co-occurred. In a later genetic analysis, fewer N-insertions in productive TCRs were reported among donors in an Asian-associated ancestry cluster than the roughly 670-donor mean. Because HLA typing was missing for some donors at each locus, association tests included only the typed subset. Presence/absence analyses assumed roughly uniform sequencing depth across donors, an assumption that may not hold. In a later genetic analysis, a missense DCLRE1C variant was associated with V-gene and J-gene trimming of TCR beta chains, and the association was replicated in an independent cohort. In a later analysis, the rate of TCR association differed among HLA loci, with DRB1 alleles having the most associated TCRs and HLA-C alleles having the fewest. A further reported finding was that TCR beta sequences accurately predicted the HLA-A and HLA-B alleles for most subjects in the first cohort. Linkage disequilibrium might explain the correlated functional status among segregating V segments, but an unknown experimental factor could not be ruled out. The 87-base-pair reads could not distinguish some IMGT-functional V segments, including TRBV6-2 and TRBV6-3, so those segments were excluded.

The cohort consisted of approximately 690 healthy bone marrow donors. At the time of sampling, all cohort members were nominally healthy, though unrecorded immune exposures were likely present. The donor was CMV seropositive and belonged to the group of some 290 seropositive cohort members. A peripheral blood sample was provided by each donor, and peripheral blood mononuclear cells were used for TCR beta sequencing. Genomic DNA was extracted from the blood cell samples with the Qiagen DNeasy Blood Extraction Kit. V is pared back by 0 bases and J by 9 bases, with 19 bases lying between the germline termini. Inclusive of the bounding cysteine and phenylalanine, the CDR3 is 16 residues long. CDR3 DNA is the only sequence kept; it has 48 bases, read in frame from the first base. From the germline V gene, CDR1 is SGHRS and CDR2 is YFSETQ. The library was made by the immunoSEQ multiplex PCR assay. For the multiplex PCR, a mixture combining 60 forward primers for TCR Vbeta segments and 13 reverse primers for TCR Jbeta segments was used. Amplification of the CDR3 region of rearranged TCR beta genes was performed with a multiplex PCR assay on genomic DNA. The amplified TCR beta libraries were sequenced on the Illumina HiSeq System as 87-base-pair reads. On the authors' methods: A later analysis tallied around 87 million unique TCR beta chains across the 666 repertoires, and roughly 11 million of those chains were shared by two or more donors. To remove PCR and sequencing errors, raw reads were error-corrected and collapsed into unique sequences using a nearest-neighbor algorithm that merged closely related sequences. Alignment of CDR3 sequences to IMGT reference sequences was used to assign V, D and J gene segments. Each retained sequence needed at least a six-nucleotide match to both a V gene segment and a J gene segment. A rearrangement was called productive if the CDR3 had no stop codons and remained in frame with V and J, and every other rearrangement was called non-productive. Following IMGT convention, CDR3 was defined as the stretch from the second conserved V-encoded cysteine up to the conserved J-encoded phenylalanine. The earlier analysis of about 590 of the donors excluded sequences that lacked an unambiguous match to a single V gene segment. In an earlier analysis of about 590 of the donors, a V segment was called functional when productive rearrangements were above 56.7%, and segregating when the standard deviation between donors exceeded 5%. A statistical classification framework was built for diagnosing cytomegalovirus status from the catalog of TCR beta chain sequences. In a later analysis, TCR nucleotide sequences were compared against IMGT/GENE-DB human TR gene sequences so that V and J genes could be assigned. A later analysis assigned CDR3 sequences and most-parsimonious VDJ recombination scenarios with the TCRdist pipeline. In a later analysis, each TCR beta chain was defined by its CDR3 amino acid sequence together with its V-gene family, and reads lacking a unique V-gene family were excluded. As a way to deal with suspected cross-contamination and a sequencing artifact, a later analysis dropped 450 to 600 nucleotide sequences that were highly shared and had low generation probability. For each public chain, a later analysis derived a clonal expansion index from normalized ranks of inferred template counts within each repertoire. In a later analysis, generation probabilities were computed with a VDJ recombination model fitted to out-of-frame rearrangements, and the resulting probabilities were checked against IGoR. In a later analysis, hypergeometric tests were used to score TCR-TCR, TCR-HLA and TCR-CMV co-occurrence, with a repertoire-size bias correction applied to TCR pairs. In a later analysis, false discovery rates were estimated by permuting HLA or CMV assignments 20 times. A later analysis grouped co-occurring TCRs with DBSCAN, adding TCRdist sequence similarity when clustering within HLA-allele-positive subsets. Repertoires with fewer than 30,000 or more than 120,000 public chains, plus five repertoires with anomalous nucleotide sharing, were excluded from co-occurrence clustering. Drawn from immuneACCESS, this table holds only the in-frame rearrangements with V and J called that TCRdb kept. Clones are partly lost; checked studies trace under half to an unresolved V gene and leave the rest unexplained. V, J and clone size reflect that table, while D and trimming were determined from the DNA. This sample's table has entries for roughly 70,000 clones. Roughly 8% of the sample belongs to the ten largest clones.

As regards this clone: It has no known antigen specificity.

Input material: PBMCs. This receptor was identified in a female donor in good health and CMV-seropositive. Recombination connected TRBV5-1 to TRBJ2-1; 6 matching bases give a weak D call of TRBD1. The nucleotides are TGCGCCAGCAGCTTGGCGGTCTGTCAAACAGGGTGTGAGCAGTTCTTC. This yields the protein CASSLAVCQTGCEQFF.